This T cell receptor (beta chain) was observed in a study of blood T cell repertoires in COVID-19. Study overall: From the United States, Italy and Spain came samples of acute and convalescent COVID-19. In each case, the material was cDNA or gDNA derived from T cells, B-cell-depleted T cells, or PBMCs.

As originally analysed: Amplification from reference gene primers served as the basis for estimated nucleated cell counts. TCRdb's table, derived via immunoSEQ multiplex PCR, lists solely in-frame clones and lacks some. Clone size and V and J calls were adopted from that table, with D and trimming inferred from the DNA. The sample has 100,000 to 150,000 clones, 80% to 90% seen once; the top ten hold around 2.4%. Trimming cost V 5 bases and J 4 bases; bases outside gene matches: 6. Germline CDR1 SGHTA, CDR2 FQGTGA. The CDR3 consists of 15 residues. The study drew participants aged about 18 to 89 years from 20 to 30 US areas.

What was sequenced was PBMCs or T cells enriched from blood (not recorded which). The chain is built from TRBV7-3 and TRBJ2-1; 9 positions match TRBD2. This TCR was sampled from a man aged 40-55 years with acute COVID-19. CDR3 sequence reads: CASSHGTSQYNEQFF. The CDR3 bases are TGTGCCAGCAGCCACGGGACTAGCCAATACAATGAGCAGTTCTTC.